This T cell receptor beta chain was sequenced during a study of cytomegalovirus exposure and HLA in healthy donors. On the study more broadly: Out of 150 million to 200 million T cells, an earlier analysis found 117 million unique TCR beta sequences in total.

V was trimmed by 3 bases and J by 8 bases, leaving 16 bases between them. The V gene's germline CDR1 is MNHEY and CDR2 SVGAGI. This CDR3 is built from 14 residues. Points on this clone: Its cognate antigen is unknown.

Study-wide points: Reports state that TCR beta sequences accurately predicted most subjects' HLA-A and HLA-B alleles.

PCR was performed using 60 Vbeta and 13 Jbeta primers. In the study's own analysis: A later analysis tallied 65 million to 85 million unique TCR beta chains, about 9.9 million of them shared. Method: immunoSEQ multiplex PCR; TCRdb's copy keeps in-frame clones and lacks some. D and trimming come from the DNA, and the V and J calls and clone size come from that table. The data hold about 190,000 clones, with approximately 84% observed a single time. The source of this sequence is a woman in her 30s in good health and CMV-seropositive. The genes are TRBV6-5 and TRBJ2-5; maybe TRBD2 (6 bases). Sequenced sample: PBMCs. The CDR3 nucleotides are TGTGCCAGCAGTTATATGGCTAGCGAGGGAACCCAGTACTTC. As protein: CASSYMASEGTQYF.